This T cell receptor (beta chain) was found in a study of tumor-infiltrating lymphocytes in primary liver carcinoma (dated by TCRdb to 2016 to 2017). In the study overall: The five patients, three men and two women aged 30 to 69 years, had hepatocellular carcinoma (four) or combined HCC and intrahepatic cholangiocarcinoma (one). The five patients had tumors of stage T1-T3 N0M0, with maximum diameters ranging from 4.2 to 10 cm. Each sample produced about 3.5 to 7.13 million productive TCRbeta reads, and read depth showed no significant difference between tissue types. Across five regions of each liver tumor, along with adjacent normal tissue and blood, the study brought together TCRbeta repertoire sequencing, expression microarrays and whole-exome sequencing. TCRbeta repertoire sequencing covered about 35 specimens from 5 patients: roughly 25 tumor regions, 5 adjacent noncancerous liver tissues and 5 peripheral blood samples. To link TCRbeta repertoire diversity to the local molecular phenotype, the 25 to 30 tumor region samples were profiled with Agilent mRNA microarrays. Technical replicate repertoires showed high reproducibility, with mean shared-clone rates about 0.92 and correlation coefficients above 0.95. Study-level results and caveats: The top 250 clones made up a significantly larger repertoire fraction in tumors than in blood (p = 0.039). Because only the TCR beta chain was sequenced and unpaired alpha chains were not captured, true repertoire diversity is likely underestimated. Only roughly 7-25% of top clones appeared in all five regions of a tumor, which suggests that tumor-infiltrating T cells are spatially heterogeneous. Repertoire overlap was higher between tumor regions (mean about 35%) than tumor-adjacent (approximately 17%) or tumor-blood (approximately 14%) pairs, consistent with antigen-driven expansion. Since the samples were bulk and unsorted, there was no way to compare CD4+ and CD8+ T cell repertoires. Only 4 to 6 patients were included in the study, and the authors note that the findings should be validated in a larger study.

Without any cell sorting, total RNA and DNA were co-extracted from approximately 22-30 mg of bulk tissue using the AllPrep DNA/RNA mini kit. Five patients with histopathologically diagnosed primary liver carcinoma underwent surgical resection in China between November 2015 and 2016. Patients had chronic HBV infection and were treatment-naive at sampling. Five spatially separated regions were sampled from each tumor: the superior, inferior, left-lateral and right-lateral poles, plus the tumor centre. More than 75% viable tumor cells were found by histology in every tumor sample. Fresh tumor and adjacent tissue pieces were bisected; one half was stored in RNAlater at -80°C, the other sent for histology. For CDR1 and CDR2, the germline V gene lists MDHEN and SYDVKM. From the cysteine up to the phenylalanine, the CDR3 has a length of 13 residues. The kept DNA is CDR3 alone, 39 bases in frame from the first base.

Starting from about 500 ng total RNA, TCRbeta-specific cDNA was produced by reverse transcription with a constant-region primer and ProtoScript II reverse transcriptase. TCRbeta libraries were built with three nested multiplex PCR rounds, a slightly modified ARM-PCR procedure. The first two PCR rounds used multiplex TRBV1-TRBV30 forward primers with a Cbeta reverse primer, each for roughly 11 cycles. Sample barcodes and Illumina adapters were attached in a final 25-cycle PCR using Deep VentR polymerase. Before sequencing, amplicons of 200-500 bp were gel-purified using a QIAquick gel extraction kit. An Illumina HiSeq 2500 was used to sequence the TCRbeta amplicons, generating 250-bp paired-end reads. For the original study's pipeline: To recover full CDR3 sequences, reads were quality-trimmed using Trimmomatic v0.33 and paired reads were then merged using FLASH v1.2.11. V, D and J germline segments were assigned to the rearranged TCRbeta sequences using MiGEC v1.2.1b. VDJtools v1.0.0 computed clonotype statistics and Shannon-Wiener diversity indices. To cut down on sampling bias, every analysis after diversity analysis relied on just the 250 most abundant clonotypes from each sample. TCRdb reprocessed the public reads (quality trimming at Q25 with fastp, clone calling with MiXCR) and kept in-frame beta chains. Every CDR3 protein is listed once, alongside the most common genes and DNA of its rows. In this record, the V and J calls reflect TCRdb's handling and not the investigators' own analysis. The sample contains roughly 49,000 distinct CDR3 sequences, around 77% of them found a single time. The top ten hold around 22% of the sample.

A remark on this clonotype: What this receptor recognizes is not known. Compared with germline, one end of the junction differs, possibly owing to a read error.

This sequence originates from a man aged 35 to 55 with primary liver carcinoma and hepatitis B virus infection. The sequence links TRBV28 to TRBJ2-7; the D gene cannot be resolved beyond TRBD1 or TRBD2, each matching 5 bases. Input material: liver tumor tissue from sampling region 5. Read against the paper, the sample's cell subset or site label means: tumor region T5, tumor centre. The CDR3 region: CASSGDRAYEQCF. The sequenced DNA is TGTGCCAGCAGCGGGGACCGTGCCTACGAGCAGTGCTTC.